This passage covers 3 T cell receptor beta chains from one sample sequenced in a study of blood T cell repertoires in COVID-19. This table comes from immunoSEQ multiplex PCR, and its TCRdb copy is limited to in-frame clones, with some not included. The sample contains 200,000 to 250,000 clones, 65% to 85% of which appear only once. The sequencing sample was made of PBMCs or T cells enriched from blood (not recorded which). Receptors were obtained from a middle-aged woman who had recovered from COVID-19.

The gene calls are TRBV7-2 and TRBJ1-6; 7 bases align to TRBD1. In germline, CDR1 is SGHTA, CDR2 FQGNSA. With V trimmed by 1 base and J by 14 bases, 8 bases remained unmatched. The CDR3 totals 14 residues. The CDR3 region is CASSLGTGPPALHF. The CDR3 region has the DNA TGTGCCAGCAGCTTAGGGACAGGACCTCCTGCCCTCCACTTT.

CDR3 loop: CASSLRGSEKLFF. The CDR3 DNA reads as TGTGCCAGCAGTTTACGCGGATCCGAAAAACTGTTTTTT. The V gene is TRBV27, the J gene TRBJ1-4; D gene unclear. Per germline, CDR1 MNHEY and CDR2 SMNVEV (reference sequence). There are 13 residues in the CDR3. V lost 2 bases, J lost 8 bases, and 9 bases lay in between. Filled out from reference TRBV27 and TRBJ1-4, the complete variable domain reads EAQVTQNPRYLITVTGKKLTVTCSQNMNHEYMSWYRQDPGLGLRQIYYSMNVEVTDKGDVPEGYKVSRKEKRNFPLILESPSPNQTSLYFCASSLRGSEKLFFGSGTQLSVL.

V and J are TRBV7-2 and TRBJ2-2; 11 bases align to TRBD2. V shed 6 bases, J shed 0 bases, and the junction held 3 bases outside the gene matches. The CDR3 is 16 amino acids. The V gene's germline CDR1 is SGHTA and CDR2 FQGNSA. The CDR3 nucleotides read TGTGCCAGCAGGCGGGGACTAGCGGCGAACACCGGGGAGCTGTTTTTT. Residues: CASRRGLAANTGELFF.